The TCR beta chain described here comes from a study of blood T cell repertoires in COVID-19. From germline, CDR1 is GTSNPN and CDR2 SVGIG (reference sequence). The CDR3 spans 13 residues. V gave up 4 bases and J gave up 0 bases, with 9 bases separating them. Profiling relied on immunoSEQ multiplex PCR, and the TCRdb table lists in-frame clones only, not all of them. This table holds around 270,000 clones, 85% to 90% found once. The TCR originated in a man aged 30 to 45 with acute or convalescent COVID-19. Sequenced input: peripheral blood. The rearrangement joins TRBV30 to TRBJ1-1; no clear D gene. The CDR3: CAWNAGLNTEAFF. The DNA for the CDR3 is TGTGCCTGGAATGCAGGCCTGAACACTGAAGCTTTCTTT. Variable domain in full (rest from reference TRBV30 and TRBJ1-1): SQTIHQWPATLVQPVGSPLSLECTVEGTSNPNLYWYRQAAGRGLQLLFYSVGIGQISSEVPQNLSASRPQDRQFILSSKKLLLSDSGFYLCAWNAGLNTEAFFGQGTRLTVV.